Presented here are 16 T cell receptor beta chains from one specimen sequenced in a study of shared clonotypes between healthy human individuals. TCRdb's copy holds only in-frame clones and misses some; the assay was immunoSEQ multiplex PCR. The repertoire holds hundreds of thousands of clones, about 74% seen once, with approximately 1.7% in the top ten. Sequences were obtained from memory CD4+ T cells sorted from blood. Subset of the sample: CD45RA-negative fraction. All receptors derive from a woman younger than 45 in good health.

A single count supports this clone. The chain carries TRBV27 and TRBJ1-4; D gene ambiguous. The CDR3 is 13 amino acids. V was trimmed by 7 bases and J by 12 bases, leaving 18 bases between them. In germline, CDR1 is MNHEY, CDR2 SMNVEV (reference sequence). For the CDR3, the DNA is TGTGCCAGCAAATCTATCCTCGACCTCCAACTGTTTTTT. It encodes CASKSILDLQLFF.

The CDR3 DNA sequence: TGTGCCAGTAGTACCCAGACAGGGAACGTCTACGAGCAGTACTTC. Translation: CASSTQTGNVYEQYF. V usage is TRBV19 and J usage is TRBJ2-7, with TRBD1 identical over 7 bases. Losses at the gene ends were 4 bases for V and 3 bases for J; bases not matched to a gene: 9. The CDR3 extends over 15 amino acids. Germline loops: CDR1 LNHDA, CDR2 SQIVND (reference sequence).

V gene TRBV30 combines with J gene TRBJ2-1; unclear D gene. Germline V CDR1 and CDR2: GTSNPN, SVGIG (reference sequence). This CDR3 is built from 11 residues. Trimming stripped 8 bases from V and 6 bases from J, with 11 bases between. The CDR3 reads CAQRAGNEQFF. In nucleotides, the CDR3 is TGTGCCCAACGAGCCGGCAATGAGCAGTTCTTC.

This chain uses TRBV7-2 with TRBJ2-7; 7 bases agree with TRBD1. V trimming: 5 bases; J trimming: 5 bases; junction bases outside the gene matches: 9. Germline values: CDR1 SGHTA, CDR2 FQGNSA. The CDR3 extends over 14 amino acids. The CDR3 loop reads CASSRNRGLDEQYF. CDR3 sequence (DNA): TGTGCCAGCAGCCGAAACAGGGGTCTTGACGAGCAGTACTTC.

The chain has TRBV19 and TRBJ1-5; TRBD1 matches 9 bases. Germline CDR1 is LNHDA and CDR2 is SQIVND (reference sequence). The CDR3 sequence is 16 residues long. The V and J ends lost 5 bases and 6 bases, in that order; junction bases with no gene match: 11. The CDR3 sequence: CASSVTGTGNFQPQHF. The CDR3 nucleotides are TGTGCCAGTAGTGTAACCGGGACAGGGAATTTTCAGCCCCAGCATTTT.

This clone was detected only once. The chain has TRBV6-5 and TRBJ2-7; 12 bases line up with TRBD2. This CDR3 region has 15 residues. CDR1 is MNHEY, CDR2 SVGAGI, per germline. The junction had 4 bases not matched to a gene; V was cut back by 2 bases and J by 5 bases. In DNA form, the CDR3 reads TGTGCCAGCAGTTACGCGACTAGCGGGAGTCACGAGCAGTACTTC. Translated, it gives CASSYATSGSHEQYF.

This chain connects TRBV27 to TRBJ2-3; 8 bases are shared with TRBD2. The CDR3 extends over 16 amino acids. V shed 6 bases and J 4 bases; nucleotides not matched to a gene: 12. CDR1 is MNHEY and CDR2 is SMNVEV in the germline V gene (reference sequence). The CDR3 is CASSPKGGRQADTQYF. The CDR3 DNA follows: TGTGCCAGCAGCCCTAAAGGCGGGAGGCAGGCAGATACGCAGTATTTT.

The chain joins TRBV28 to TRBJ2-1, with 10 positions matching TRBD2. The V gene's germline CDR1 is MDHEN and CDR2 SYDVKM. CDR3 size: 15 residues. V shed 7 bases, J shed 4 bases, and the junction held 7 bases outside the gene matches. DNA for the CDR3: TGTGCCAGCATTATAGCGGGAGGAGTGTACAATGAGCAGTTCTTC. Protein: CASIIAGGVYNEQFF.

This chain connects TRBV27 to TRBJ1-5; no clear D gene. CDR1 MNHEY and CDR2 SMNVEV come from the germline V gene (reference sequence). V lost 4 bases, J lost 4 bases, and 11 bases lay in between. This CDR3 comprises 14 residues. In nucleotides, the CDR3 is TGTGCCAGCAGTTCACAACACGCGAATCAGCCCCAGCATTTT. Amino acids: CASSSQHANQPQHF.

This clone was seen more than once but under ten times. J is TRBJ2-5 and V is TRBV11-2, with 14 bases aligning to TRBD2. V lost 5 bases to trimming and J lost 4 bases; unmatched junction nucleotides: 6. The CDR3 extends over 16 amino acids. CDR1 is SGHAT and CDR2 is FQNNGV in the germline V gene. CDR3 residues: CASSTGTSGSRETQYF. CDR3 in DNA: TGTGCCAGCAGCACGGGGACTAGCGGGAGTAGAGAGACCCAGTACTTC.

CDR3 loop: CASSRGSNYGYTF. Here the CDR3 DNA reads TGTGCCAGCAGCCGTGGATCTAACTATGGCTACACCTTC. The V call is TRBV28, the J call TRBJ1-2, with D uncertain. The CDR3 loop spans 13 amino acids. V shed 6 bases and J shed 0 bases, with 8 bases lying between them. CDR1 is MDHEN and CDR2 is SYDVKM in the germline V gene.

A few counts support this clone. This chain uses TRBV30 with TRBJ1-1, with D perhaps matching TRBD1 (5 bases). The CDR3 sequence is 12 residues long. Germline CDR1 GTSNPN, CDR2 SVGIG (reference sequence). The V gene lost 1 base and the J gene lost 11 bases, with 14 bases spanning the gap. CDR3 sequence reads: CAWSGPGGDAFF. Here the CDR3 DNA reads TGTGCCTGGAGTGGACCGGGAGGGGATGCTTTCTTT.

The chain employs TRBV27 and TRBJ2-2; 8 bases map to TRBD1. CDR1 is MNHEY and CDR2 is SMNVEV in the germline V gene (reference sequence). V trimming: 8 bases; J trimming: 3 bases; junction bases outside the gene matches: 11. The CDR3 is made up of 16 amino acids. CDR3 nucleotides: TGTGCCAGCCAAACTCAGGGGGCTGCGGACACCGGGGAGCTGTTTTTT. Protein: CASQTQGAADTGELFF.

Details on this clone: Distinct nucleotide sequences in the sample also encode this CDR3. The J gene is TRBJ1-2, the V gene TRBV28; D is undetermined. Germline lookup yields CDR1 MDHEN and CDR2 SYDVKM. There are 12 residues in the CDR3. V was clipped by 2 bases and J by 3 bases, with 4 bases between them. For the CDR3, the DNA is TGTGCCAGCAGTTTAACCTACTATGGCTACACCTTC. Its translation: CASSLTYYGYTF.

This clone was counted ten times or more. The rearrangement uses TRBV9 and TRBJ2-1; a weak D match, TRBD2 (6 bases). CDR3 size: 15 residues. The V end lost 4 bases, the J end lost 2 bases, and 13 bases lay between the germline ends. The V gene's germline CDR1 is SGDLS and CDR2 YYNGEE. As DNA, the CDR3 is TGTGCCAGCAGCCCAGACGGGGGACCCTACAATGAGCAGTTCTTC. This codes for CASSPDGGPYNEQFF.

The chain carries TRBV10-3 and TRBJ2-5; 8 nucleotides match TRBD1. Losses at the gene ends were 6 bases for V and 2 bases for J; bases not matched to a gene: 5. Germline CDR1 ENHRY, CDR2 SYGVKD. There are 14 residues in the CDR3. CDR3 DNA sequence: TGTGCCATCAGACAGGGGGACAGACAAGAGACCCAGTACTTC. Amino acids: CAIRQGDRQETQYF.